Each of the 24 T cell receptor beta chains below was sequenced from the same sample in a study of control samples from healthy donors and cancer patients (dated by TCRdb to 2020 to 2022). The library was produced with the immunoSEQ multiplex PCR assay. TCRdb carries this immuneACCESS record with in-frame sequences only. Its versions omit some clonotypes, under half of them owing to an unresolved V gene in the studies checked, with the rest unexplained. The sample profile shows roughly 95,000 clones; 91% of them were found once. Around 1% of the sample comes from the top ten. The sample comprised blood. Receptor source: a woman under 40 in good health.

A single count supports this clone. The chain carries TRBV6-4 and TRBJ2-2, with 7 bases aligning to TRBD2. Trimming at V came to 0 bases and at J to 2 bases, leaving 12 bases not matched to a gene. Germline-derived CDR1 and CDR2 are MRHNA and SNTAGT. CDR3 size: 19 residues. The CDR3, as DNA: TGTGCCAGCAGTGACTCGTATTTGGGCGGGACTAATAACACCGGGGAGCTGTTTTTT. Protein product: CASSDSYLGGTNNTGELFF.

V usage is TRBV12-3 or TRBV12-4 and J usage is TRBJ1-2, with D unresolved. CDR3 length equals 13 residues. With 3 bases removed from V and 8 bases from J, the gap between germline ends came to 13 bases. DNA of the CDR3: TGTGCCAGCAGTTTTGCCCTTTCTGGGGGCTACACCTTC. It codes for CASSFALSGGYTF.

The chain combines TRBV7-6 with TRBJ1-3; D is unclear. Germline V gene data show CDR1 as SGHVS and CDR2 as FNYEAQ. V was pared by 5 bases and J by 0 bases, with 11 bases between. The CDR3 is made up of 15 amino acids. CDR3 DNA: TGTGCCAGCAGCCCCCTCGGGATCTCTGGAAACACCATATATTTT. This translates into CASSPLGISGNTIYF.

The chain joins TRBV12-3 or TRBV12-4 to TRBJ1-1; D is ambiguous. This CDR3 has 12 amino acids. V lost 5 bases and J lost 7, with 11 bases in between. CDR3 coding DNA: TGTGCCAGCAGTGTCATGCTATTTGAAGCTTTCTTT. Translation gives CASSVMLFEAFF.

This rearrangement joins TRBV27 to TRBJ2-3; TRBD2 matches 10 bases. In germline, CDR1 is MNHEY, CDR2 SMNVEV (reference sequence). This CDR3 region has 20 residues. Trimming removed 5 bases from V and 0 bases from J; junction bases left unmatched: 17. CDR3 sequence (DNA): TGTGCCAGCAGTCCGCGCTCGACTAGCGGGTCAAGGGAGAGCACAGATACGCAGTATTTT. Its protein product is CASSPRSTSGSRESTDTQYF.

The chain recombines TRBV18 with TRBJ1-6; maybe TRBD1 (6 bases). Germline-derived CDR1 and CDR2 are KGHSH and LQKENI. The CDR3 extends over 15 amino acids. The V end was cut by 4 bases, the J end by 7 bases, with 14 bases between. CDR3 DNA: TGTGCCAGCTCACAAGGGGGGCTAGGGAATTCACCCCTCCACTTT. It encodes CASSQGGLGNSPLHF.

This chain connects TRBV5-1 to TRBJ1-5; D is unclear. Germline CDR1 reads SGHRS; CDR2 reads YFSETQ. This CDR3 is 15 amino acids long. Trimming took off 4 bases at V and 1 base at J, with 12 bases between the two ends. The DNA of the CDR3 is TGCGCCAGCAGCCCCAGTTTCGGAAGCAATCAGCCCCAGCATTTT. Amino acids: CASSPSFGSNQPQHF.

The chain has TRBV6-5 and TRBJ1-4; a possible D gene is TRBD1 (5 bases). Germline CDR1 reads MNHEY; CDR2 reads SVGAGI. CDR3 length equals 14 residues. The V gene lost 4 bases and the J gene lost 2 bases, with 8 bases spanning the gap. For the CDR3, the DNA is TGTGCCAGCAGTTTGACAGCGACTAATGAAAAACTGTTTTTT. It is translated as CASSLTATNEKLFF.

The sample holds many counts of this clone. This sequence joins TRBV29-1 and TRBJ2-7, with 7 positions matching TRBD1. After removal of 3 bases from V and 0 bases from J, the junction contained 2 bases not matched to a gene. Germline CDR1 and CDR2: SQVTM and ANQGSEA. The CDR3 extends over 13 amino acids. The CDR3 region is CSVDSGGSYEQYF. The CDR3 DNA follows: TGCAGCGTTGACTCAGGGGGCTCCTACGAGCAGTACTTC.

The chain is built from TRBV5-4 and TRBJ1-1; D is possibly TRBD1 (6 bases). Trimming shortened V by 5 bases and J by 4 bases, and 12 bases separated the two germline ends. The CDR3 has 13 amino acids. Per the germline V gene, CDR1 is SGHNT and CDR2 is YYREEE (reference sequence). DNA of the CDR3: TGTGCCAGCAGATCCGGGACAAGCACTGAAGCTTTCTTT. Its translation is CASRSGTSTEAFF.

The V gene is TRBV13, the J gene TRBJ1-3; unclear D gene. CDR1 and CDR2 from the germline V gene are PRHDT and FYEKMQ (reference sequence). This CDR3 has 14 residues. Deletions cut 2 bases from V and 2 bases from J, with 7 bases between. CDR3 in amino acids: CASSLFGPGNTIYF. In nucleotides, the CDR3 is TGTGCCAGCAGCTTATTTGGGCCTGGAAACACCATATATTTT.

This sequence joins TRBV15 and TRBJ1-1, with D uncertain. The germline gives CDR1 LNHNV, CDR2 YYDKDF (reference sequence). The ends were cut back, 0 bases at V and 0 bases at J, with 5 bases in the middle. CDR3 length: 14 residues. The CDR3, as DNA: TGTGCCACCAGCAGAGATGGGCTGAACACTGAAGCTTTCTTT. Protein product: CATSRDGLNTEAFF.

CDR3 in amino acids: CASSLARTGAGYTF. In nucleotides, the CDR3 is TGCGCCAGCAGCTTGGCTCGGACAGGGGCGGGCTACACCTTC. The rearrangement links TRBV5-1 to TRBJ1-2, with TRBD1 matching 9 bases. The CDR3 is 14 residues long. Germline loops: CDR1 SGHRS, CDR2 YFSETQ. Trimming at V came to 0 bases and at J to 8 bases, leaving 5 bases not matched to a gene.

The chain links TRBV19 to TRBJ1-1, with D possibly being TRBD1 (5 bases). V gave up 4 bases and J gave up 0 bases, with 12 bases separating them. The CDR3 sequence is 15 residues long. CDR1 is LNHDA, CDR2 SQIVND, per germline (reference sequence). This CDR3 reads CASSKPGTVNTEAFF. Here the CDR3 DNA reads TGTGCCAGTAGTAAGCCCGGGACGGTGAACACTGAAGCTTTCTTT. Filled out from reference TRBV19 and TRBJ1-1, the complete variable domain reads DGGITQSPKYLFRKEGQNVTLSCEQNLNHDAMYWYRQDPGQGLRLIYYSQIVNDFQKGDIAEGYSVSREKKESFPLTVTSAQKNPTAFYLCASSKPGTVNTEAFFGQGTRLTVV.

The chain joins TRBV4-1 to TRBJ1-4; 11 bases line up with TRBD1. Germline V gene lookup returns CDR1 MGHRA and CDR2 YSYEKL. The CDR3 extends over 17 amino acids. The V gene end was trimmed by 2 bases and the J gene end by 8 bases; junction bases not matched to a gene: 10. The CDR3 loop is CASSQNAAGQGGEKLFF. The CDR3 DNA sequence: TGCGCCAGCAGCCAAAACGCCGCGGGACAGGGGGGGGAAAAACTGTTTTTT.

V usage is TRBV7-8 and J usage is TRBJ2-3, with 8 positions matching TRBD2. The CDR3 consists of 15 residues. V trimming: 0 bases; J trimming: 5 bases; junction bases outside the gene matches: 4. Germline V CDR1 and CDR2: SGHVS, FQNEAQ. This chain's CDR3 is CASSLAQRGIDTQYF. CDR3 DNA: TGTGCCAGCAGCTTAGCCCAGCGGGGGATAGATACGCAGTATTTT.

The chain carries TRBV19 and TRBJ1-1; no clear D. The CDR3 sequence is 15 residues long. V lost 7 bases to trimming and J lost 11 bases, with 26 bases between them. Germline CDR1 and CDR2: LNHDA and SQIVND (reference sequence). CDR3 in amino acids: CASNYPQASGFEAFF. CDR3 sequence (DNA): TGTGCCAGTAATTATCCGCAGGCCTCCGGTTTTGAGGCTTTCTTT.

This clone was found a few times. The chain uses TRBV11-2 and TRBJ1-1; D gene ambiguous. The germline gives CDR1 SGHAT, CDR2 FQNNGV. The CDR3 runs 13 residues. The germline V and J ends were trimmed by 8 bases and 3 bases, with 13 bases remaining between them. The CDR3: CASGEGLYTEAFF. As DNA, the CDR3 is TGTGCCAGCGGGGAGGGCTTATACACTGAAGCTTTCTTT.

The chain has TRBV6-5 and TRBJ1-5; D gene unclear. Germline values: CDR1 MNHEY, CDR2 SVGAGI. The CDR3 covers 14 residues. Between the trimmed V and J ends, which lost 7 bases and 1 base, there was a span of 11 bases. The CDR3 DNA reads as TGTGCCAGCAAAGTGGGGATAAGCAATCAGCCCCAGCATTTT. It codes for CASKVGISNQPQHF.

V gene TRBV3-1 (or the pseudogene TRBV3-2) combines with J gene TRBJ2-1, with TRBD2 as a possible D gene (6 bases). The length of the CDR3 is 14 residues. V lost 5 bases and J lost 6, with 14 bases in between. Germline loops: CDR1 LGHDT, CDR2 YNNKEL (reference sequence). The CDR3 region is CASSARDSFNEQFF. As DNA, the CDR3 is TGTGCCAGCAGCGCCCGGGACTCTTTCAATGAGCAGTTCTTC.

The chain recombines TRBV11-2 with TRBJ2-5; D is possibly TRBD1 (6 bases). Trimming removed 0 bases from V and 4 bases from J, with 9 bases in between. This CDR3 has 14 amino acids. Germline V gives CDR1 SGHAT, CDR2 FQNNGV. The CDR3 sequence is CASSLEGGPETQYF. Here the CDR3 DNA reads TGTGCCAGCAGCTTAGAAGGGGGACCAGAGACCCAGTACTTC.

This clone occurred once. CDR3 protein: CASSLGVEGQPQHF. The CDR3 coding sequence is TGTGCCAGCAGCTTAGGGGTTGAGGGGCAGCCCCAGCATTTT. The V call is TRBV5-4, the J call TRBJ1-5; D may be TRBD1 (5 bases). The CDR3 extends over 14 amino acids. Germline CDR1 SGHNT, CDR2 YYREEE (reference sequence). Trimming shortened V by 2 bases and J by 7 bases, and 13 bases separated the two germline ends.

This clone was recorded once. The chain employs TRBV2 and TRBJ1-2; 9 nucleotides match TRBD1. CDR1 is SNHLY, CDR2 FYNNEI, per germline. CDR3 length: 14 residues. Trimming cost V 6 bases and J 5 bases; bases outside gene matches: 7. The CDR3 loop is CASSEGQGMYGYTF. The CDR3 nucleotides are TGTGCCAGCAGCGAGGGACAGGGAATGTATGGCTACACCTTC. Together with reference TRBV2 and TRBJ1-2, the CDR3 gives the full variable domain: EPEVTQTPSHQVTQMGQEVILRCVPISNHLYFYWYRQILGQKVEFLVSFYNNEISEKSEIFDDQFSVERPDGSNFTLKIRSTKLEDSAMYFCASSEGQGMYGYTFGSGTRLTVV.

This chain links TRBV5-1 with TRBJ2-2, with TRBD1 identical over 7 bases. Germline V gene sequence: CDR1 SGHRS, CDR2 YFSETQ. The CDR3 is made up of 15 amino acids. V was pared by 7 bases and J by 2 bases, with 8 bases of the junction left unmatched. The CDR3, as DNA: TGCGCCAGCTCCCGGACAGGAGTTAACACCGGGGAGCTGTTTTTT. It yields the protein CASSRTGVNTGELFF. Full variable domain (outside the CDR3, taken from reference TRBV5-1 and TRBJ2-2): KAGVTQTPRYLIKTRGQQVTLSCSPISGHRSVSWYQQTPGQGLQFLFEYFSETQRNKGNFPGRFSGRQFSNSRSEMNVSTLELGDSALYLCASSRTGVNTGELFFGEGSRLTVL.